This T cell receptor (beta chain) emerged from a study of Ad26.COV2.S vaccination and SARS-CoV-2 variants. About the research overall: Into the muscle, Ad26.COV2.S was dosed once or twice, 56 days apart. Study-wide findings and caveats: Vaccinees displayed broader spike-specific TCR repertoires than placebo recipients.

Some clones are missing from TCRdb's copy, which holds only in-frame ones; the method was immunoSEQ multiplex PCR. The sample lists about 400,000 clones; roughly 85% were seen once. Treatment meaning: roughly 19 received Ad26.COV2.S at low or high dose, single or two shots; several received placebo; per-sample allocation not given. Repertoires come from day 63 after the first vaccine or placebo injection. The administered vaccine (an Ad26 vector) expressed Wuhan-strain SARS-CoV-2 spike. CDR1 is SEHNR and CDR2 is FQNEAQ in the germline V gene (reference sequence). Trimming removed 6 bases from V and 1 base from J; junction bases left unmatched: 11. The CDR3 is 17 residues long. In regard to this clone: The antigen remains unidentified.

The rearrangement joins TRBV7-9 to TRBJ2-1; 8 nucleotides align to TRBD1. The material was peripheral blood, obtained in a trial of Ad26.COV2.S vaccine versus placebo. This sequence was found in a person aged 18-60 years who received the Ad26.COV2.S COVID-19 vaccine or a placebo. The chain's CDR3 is CASSGGQDHISYNEQFF. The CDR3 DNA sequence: TGTGCCAGCAGTGGGGGACAGGACCATATATCCTACAATGAGCAGTTCTTC. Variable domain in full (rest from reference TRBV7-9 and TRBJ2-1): DTGVSQNPRHKITKRGQNVTFRCDPISEHNRLYWYRQTLGQGPEFLTYFQNEAQLEKSRLLSDRFSAERPKGSFSTLEIQRTEQGDSAMYLCASSGGQDHISYNEQFFGPGTRLTVL.